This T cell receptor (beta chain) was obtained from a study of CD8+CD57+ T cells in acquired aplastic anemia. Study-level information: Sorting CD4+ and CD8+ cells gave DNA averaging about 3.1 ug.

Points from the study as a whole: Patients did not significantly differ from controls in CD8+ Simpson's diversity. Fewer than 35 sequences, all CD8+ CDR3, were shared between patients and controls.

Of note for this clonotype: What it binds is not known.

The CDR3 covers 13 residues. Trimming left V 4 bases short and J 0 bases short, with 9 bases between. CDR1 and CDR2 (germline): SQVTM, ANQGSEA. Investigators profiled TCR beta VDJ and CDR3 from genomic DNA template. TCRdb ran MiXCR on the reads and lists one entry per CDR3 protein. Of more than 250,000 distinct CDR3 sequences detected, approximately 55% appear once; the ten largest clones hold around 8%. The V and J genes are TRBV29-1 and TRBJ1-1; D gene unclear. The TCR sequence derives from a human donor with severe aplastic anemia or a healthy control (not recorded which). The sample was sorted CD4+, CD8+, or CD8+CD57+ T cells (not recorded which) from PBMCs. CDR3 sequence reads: CSVVVDMNTEAFF. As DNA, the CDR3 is TGCAGCGTTGTCGTGGATATGAACACTGAAGCTTTCTTT.